Shown below are 16 T cell receptor beta chains from a single sample sequenced in a study of blood T cell repertoires in COVID-19. Assay: immunoSEQ multiplex PCR; the TCRdb copy retains only in-frame clones and omits some. The data show 180,000 or so clones, approximately 87% seen once. Sequencing used peripheral blood. The source of these receptors is a person aged 65-85 years with COVID-19, enrolled during active disease.

This rearrangement joins TRBV7-8 to TRBJ1-6, with 9 bases fitting TRBD1. Germline CDR1 is SGHVS and CDR2 is FQNEAQ. V lost 4 bases to trimming and J lost 9 bases; unmatched junction nucleotides: 13. This CDR3 spans 17 amino acids. CDR3 in DNA: TGTGCCAGCAGCTCCGGACAGGGGCGAGTAAAATTTTCACCCCTCCACTTT. This gives the protein CASSSGQGRVKFSPLHF. The whole variable domain, remainder taken from reference TRBV7-8 and TRBJ1-6, is GAGVSQSPRYKVAKRGQDVALRCDPISGHVSLFWYQQALGQGPEFLTYFQNEAQLDKSGLPSDRFFAERPEGSVSTLKIQRTQQEDSAVYLCASSSGQGRVKFSPLHFGNGTRLTVT.

The V call is TRBV6-2 or TRBV6-3, the J call TRBJ2-3, with TRBD1 as a possible D gene (5 bases). The CDR3 length is 12 residues. The ends were cut back, 5 bases at V and 10 bases at J, with 13 bases in the middle. Germline V lookup: CDR1 MNHEY, CDR2 SVGEGT. DNA of the CDR3: TGTGCCAGCAGTGACGGAGCCAGGGCGCAGTATTTT. Its translation is CASSDGARAQYF.

The J gene is TRBJ2-1, the V gene TRBV7-6, with 14 bases lining up with TRBD2. Germline V gene data show CDR1 as SGHVS and CDR2 as FNYEAQ. The CDR3 extends over 18 amino acids. With 4 bases clipped from V and 2 bases from J, the junction kept 7 bases outside the gene matches. The CDR3 protein is CASSSGTSGSNAYNEQFF. CDR3 bases: TGTGCCAGCAGCTCCGGGACTAGCGGGAGCAATGCCTACAATGAGCAGTTCTTC.

The chain recombines TRBV5-1 with TRBJ1-2; 8 nucleotides match TRBD1. The CDR3 is 14 residues long. The junction had 8 bases not matched to a gene; V was cut back by 2 bases and J by 8 bases. Germline V CDR1 and CDR2: SGHRS, YFSETQ. The CDR3 nucleotides read TGCGCCAGCAGCTTAGACAGGGGTTATGAGGGCTACACCTTC. Translating it yields CASSLDRGYEGYTF.

The genes are TRBV14 and TRBJ2-7; 7 bases are a match to TRBD2. The CDR3 extends over 16 amino acids. CDR1 is SGHDN, CDR2 FVKESK, per germline. V lost 4 bases, J lost 0 bases, and 9 bases stayed unmatched. The CDR3 coding sequence is TGTGCCAGCAGCCGCTCCCTAGCGGTAAGCTCCTACGAGCAGTACTTC. This codes for CASSRSLAVSSYEQYF.

The chain links TRBV9 to TRBJ1-1, with 7 bases aligning to TRBD1. Unmatched junction bases numbered 6, after V lost 3 bases and J lost 4 bases. The CDR3 spans 14 residues. From germline, CDR1 is SGDLS and CDR2 YYNGEE. The CDR3 nucleotides read TGTGCCAGCAGCGCTCAGGGGGATGTCACTGAAGCTTTCTTT. Encoded protein: CASSAQGDVTEAFF. Based on the CDR3 plus reference TRBV9 and TRBJ1-1, the full variable domain is DSGVTQTPKHLITATGQRVTLRCSPRSGDLSVYWYQQSLDQGLQFLIQYYNGEERAKGNILERFSAQQFPDLHSELNLSSLELGDSALYFCASSAQGDVTEAFFGQGTRLTVV.

CDR3 sequence: CASSPGPAREQFF. The CDR3 bases are TGTGCCAGCAGCCCAGGCCCCGCCAGGGAGCAGTTCTTC. The rearrangement links TRBV7-2 to TRBJ2-1; no clear D. V was clipped by 5 bases and J by 10 bases, with 15 bases between them. Germline V gene sequence: CDR1 SGHTA, CDR2 FQGNSA. The CDR3 loop spans 13 amino acids.

The chain carries TRBV27 and TRBJ1-1, with D perhaps TRBD1 (6 bases). The germline V gene has CDR1 MNHEY and CDR2 SMNVEV (reference sequence). V gave up 8 bases and J gave up 0 bases, with 13 bases separating them. The CDR3 has 14 amino acids. The chain's CDR3 is CASGPDSLNTEAFF. The CDR3 DNA sequence: TGTGCCAGCGGCCCGGACAGCCTGAACACTGAAGCTTTCTTT.

The rearrangement uses TRBV7-2 and TRBJ2-2; weak D call: TRBD1 (5 bases). This CDR3 has 15 amino acids. CDR1 is SGHTA, CDR2 FQGNSA, per germline. V was pared by 1 base and J by 8 bases, with 14 bases between. This CDR3 reads CASSLESPGWGELFF. The CDR3 DNA sequence: TGTGCCAGCAGCTTAGAATCCCCAGGGTGGGGGGAGCTGTTTTTT.

The chain recombines TRBV28 with TRBJ2-2; 7 bases are shared with TRBD1. Trimming at V came to 5 bases and at J to 8 bases, leaving 8 bases not matched to a gene. CDR1 and CDR2 (germline): MDHEN, SYDVKM. This CDR3 has 14 amino acids. CDR3 bases: TGTGCCAGCAGTCCATCCCAGGACAGGGGGGAGCTGTTTTTT. Translation: CASSPSQDRGELFF.

This rearrangement joins TRBV29-1 to TRBJ1-2; 9 positions agree with TRBD1. CDR3 size: 13 residues. V was pared by 4 bases and J by 8 bases, with 8 bases of the junction left unmatched. In germline, CDR1 is SQVTM, CDR2 ANQGSEA. The CDR3 coding sequence is TGCAGCGTTGTTTTGGGACAGGGTGGCGGCTACACCTTC. As protein: CSVVLGQGGGYTF.

This chain uses TRBV19 with TRBJ1-5, with D hard to call. This CDR3 comprises 13 residues. Trimming shortened V by 5 bases and J by 6 bases, and 11 bases separated the two germline ends. CDR1 and CDR2 from the germline V gene are LNHDA and SQIVND (reference sequence). For the CDR3, the DNA is TGTGCCAGTAGTTTCTCAGAATCTCAGCCCCAGCATTTT. Its translation: CASSFSESQPQHF.

The CDR3 region has the DNA TGTGCCAGCAGTTACGACAGGGTGGACGAGCAGTACTTC. This gives the protein CASSYDRVDEQYF. The chain is built from TRBV6-2 or TRBV6-3 and TRBJ2-7, with 7 bases matching TRBD1. CDR1 is MNHEY, CDR2 SVGEGT, per germline. This CDR3 spans 13 amino acids. Trimming cost V 2 bases and J 5 bases; bases outside gene matches: 3.

V usage is TRBV12-3 or TRBV12-4 and J usage is TRBJ2-1; D possibly corresponds to TRBD1 (5 bases). The ends were cut back, 3 bases at V and 13 bases at J, with 10 bases in the middle. The CDR3 is 11 residues long. This CDR3 reads CASSLAQGQFF. CDR3 DNA sequence: TGTGCCAGCAGTTTGGCGCAGGGTCAGTTCTTC.

This chain uses TRBV18 with TRBJ1-1; D remains unclear. This CDR3 is 15 amino acids long. V was shortened by 2 bases and J by 1 base, with 11 bases between the two germline ends. Germline V gene lookup returns CDR1 KGHSH and CDR2 LQKENI. CDR3 region: CASSPISQQNTEAFF. In DNA, the CDR3 is TGTGCCAGCTCACCAATTTCCCAACAGAACACTGAAGCTTTCTTT.

As to this clone: At one boundary the junction diverges from the germline segment, which might be a read error. The chain employs TRBV13 and TRBJ2-3; the match to TRBD2 covers 12 bases. This CDR3 is built from 16 residues. CDR1 is PRHDT and CDR2 is FYEKMQ in the germline V gene (reference sequence). This chain's CDR3 is CASSLGTSGSTDTQYF. The CDR3 DNA reads as TGTGCCAGCAGCCTAGGGACTAGCGGGAGCACAGATACGCAGTATTTT.